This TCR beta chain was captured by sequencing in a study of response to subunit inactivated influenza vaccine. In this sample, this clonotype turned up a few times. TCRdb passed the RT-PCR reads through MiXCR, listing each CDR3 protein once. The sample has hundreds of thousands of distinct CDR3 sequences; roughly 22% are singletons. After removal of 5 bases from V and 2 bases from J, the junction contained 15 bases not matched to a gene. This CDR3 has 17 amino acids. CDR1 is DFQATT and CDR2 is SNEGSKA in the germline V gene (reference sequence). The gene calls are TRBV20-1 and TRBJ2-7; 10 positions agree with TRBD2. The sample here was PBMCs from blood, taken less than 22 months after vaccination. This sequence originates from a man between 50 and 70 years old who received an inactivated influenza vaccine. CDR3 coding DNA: TGCAGTGCTTCACTAGCGGGATTGGGTCAAGGCCCCTACGAGCAGTACTTC. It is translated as CSASLAGLGQGPYEQYF.